Sequencing of this TCR beta chain was carried out in a study of early T cells in non-severe SARS-CoV-2 infection. Background on the study: Unpaired chains resulted from sequencing bulk RNA of unsorted whole blood.

Individual cDNA molecules were tagged with unique molecular identifiers, the study reported. TCRdb reanalysed the 5' RACE reads using MiXCR and keeps one entry per CDR3 protein. Of approximately 90,000 distinct CDR3 sequences listed, about 11% are singletons. Trimming stripped 4 bases from V and 5 bases from J, with 9 bases between. Looked up from germline, CDR1 is LGHNA and CDR2 is YSLEER. The CDR3 consists of 13 residues. This clonotype was found a few times. This material consisted of whole blood, taken at baseline. This TCR derives from an adult who was a healthcare worker with PCR-confirmed SARS-CoV-2 infection or an uninfected control (not recorded which). The chain has TRBV4-3 and TRBJ2-1; D remains unclear. This CDR3 is CASSPRPDNEQFF. CDR3 nucleotides: TGCGCCAGCAGCCCCCGGCCCGACAATGAGCAGTTCTTC.